This T cell receptor beta chain emerged from a study of blood T cell repertoires in COVID-19 (TCRdb year 2020). About the full investigation: Samples covering the acute and convalescent phases of COVID-19 were provided by collaborators in the United States, Italy and Spain. The prospective study material was composed of cDNA or gDNA derived from T cells, B-cell-depleted T cells, or PBMCs. The dataset comprised deeply sampled blood TCRbeta repertoires from subjects exposed to, actively infected with, or recovered from COVID-19. The repertoires were released in a freely available public database meant as a resource for research on the immune response to SARS-CoV-2. The samples were drawn from two sources: the first 160 participants of the ongoing ImmuneRACE study, and about 1,300 subjects contributed by 6 global collaborators. Nearly every sample came with metadata listing a de-identified subject ID, COVID-19 status, age in years and sex. Where HLA class I and class II types were available, the types were taken from metadata supplied by the sample provider, not from assay-based typing.

Study-wide conclusions, independent of this receptor: The amount of clinical and demographic metadata varied by source and participant and was provided uncurated.

TCRbeta CDR3 regions were amplified from genomic DNA using the immunoSEQ Assay, a bias-controlled multiplex PCR. The source study handled its data this way. Within the assay, amplification of reference gene primers was used to estimate how many nucleated cells each sample contained. To quantify the absolute abundance of each unique TCRbeta CDR3 rearrangement, sequence reads were collapsed and filtered. For each sample, productive Simpson clonality was calculated by taking the square root of Simpson's diversity index across productive rearrangements. TCRdb stores this immuneACCESS table with in-frame sequences only. Part of the clones is absent; in the studies checked, under half of the shortfall reflects unresolved V genes, and no reason is known for the rest. Clonal size and the V and J genes are those of that table, whereas D and trimming came from the DNA. The sample table contains around 90,000 clones; only one count was recorded for 70% to 90% of them. The ten largest clones add up to around 2% of the sample.

At one collaborating source in Seattle, patients were enrolled during active infection and were followed longitudinally through the course of disease. Collaborating institutions collected whole blood in K2EDTA tubes following their own protocols. For TCRbeta analysis, collaborators shipped samples in one of three forms: frozen whole blood, isolated PBMCs, or DNA extracted from either of those sample types. With respect to this clone: Its antigen target is currently unknown. Nothing much larger sits one base from this clone, and base qualities are not available.

Its CDR3 holds 10 amino acids, cysteine through phenylalanine. The retained sequence is limited to the CDR3, 30 bases, with the frame set at the first base. The junction carries 7 bases between V and J, which are trimmed by 6 bases and 6 bases respectively. CDR1 DFQATT and CDR2 SNEGSKA are derived from the germline V gene (reference sequence). This TCR was sampled from a man in his fifties or sixties with COVID-19, enrolled during active disease. The V and J genes are TRBV20-1 and TRBJ2-3, and perhaps TRBD1 as D gene, on 5 matching bases. Sequences were obtained from peripheral blood. The CDR3 in this case is CSARQDTQYF. The nucleotides are TGCAGTGCAAGACAGGATACGCAGTATTTT.